Presented here are 9 T cell receptor beta chains from one specimen sequenced in a study of cytomegalovirus exposure and HLA in healthy donors. With 60 Vbeta and 13 Jbeta primers, the PCR was carried out. Sequencing was performed with immunoSEQ multiplex PCR; in TCRdb, only in-frame clones are kept and a portion is missing. Seen here are 75,000 to 90,000 clones, approximately 70% observed once, and the top ten hold 11%. Sequencing used PBMCs. Source of these receptors: a woman in her thirties or forties in good health and CMV-seropositive.

CDR3 DNA sequence: TGTGCCAGCAGCTCGAGATCCTCTGGAAACACCATATATTTT. Protein sequence: CASSSRSSGNTIYF. This chain uses TRBV5-6 with TRBJ1-3; no reliable D call. In germline, CDR1 is SGHDT, CDR2 YYEEEE. The CDR3 totals 14 residues. V lost 3 bases and J 0 bases, leaving 7 bases between the germline ends.

J is TRBJ1-2 and V is TRBV5-6; D not certain. There are 10 residues in the CDR3. CDR1 is SGHDT, CDR2 YYEEEE, per germline. The V and J ends lost 4 bases and 8 bases respectively, with 6 bases between them. The CDR3 is CASSPPGYTF. The CDR3 DNA reads TGTGCCAGCAGCCCCCCGGGCTACACCTTC.

The chain joins TRBV7-2 to TRBJ2-3; 11 nucleotides align to TRBD2. CDR3 length: 17 amino acids. Per the germline V gene, CDR1 is SGHTA and CDR2 is FQGNSA. Unmatched junction bases numbered 3, after V lost 0 bases and J lost 1 base. CDR3 sequence: CASSLARTSGRTDTQYF. CDR3 bases: TGTGCCAGCAGCTTAGCTCGGACTAGCGGGCGCACAGATACGCAGTATTTT.

The rearrangement joins TRBV19 to TRBJ2-2; TRBD1 agrees at 7 bases. The CDR3 covers 15 residues. V was clipped by 3 bases and J by 2 bases; unmatched bases: 3. CDR1 LNHDA and CDR2 SQIVND come from the germline V gene (reference sequence). The CDR3 here is CASSMAGGNTGELFF. DNA for the CDR3: TGTGCCAGTAGTATGGCAGGGGGAAACACCGGGGAGCTGTTTTTT.

The rearrangement uses TRBV5-6 and TRBJ2-7; tentatively, D is TRBD2 (6 bases). Germline V CDR1 and CDR2: SGHDT, YYEEEE. V lost 1 base to trimming and J lost 5 bases, with 13 bases between them. The CDR3 sequence is 14 residues long. In DNA, the CDR3 is TGTGCCAGCAGCTTGTGGGGGGAAGGAAACGAGCAGTACTTC. Its translation is CASSLWGEGNEQYF.

CDR3 nucleotide sequence: TGCGCCAGCAGCCAAGATACAGGGAACCTGGGAAGCTCACCCCTCCACTTT. Its translation: CASSQDTGNLGSSPLHF. The V gene is TRBV4-3, the J gene TRBJ1-6; TRBD1 might be the D (6 bases). CDR1 is LGHNA, CDR2 YSLEER, per germline. The CDR3 is made up of 17 amino acids. The ends were cut back, 0 bases at V and 10 bases at J, with 19 bases in the middle.

V gene TRBV30 combines with J gene TRBJ2-7; 7 bases fit TRBD1. Germline values: CDR1 GTSNPN, CDR2 SVGIG (reference sequence). V was clipped by 8 bases and J by 2 bases; unmatched bases: 3. The length of the CDR3 is 11 residues. Here the CDR3 DNA reads TGTGCCGCCGGGACAGCCTACGAGCAGTACTTC. Protein sequence: CAAGTAYEQYF.

The table lists this clone with a few counts. The J gene is TRBJ2-7, the V gene TRBV4-3, with no clear D. Looked up from germline, CDR1 is LGHNA and CDR2 is YSLEER. CDR3 length equals 13 residues. With 1 base removed from V and 4 bases from J, the gap between germline ends came to 8 bases. DNA for the CDR3: TGCGCCAGCAGCCAAGGGTCGCGGTACGAGCAGTACTTC. Translating it yields CASSQGSRYEQYF.

V gene TRBV5-6 combines with J gene TRBJ2-1, with TRBD1 matching over 7 bases. V lost 4 bases and J lost 6; bases outside the gene matches: 10. Germline-derived CDR1 and CDR2 are SGHDT and YYEEEE. The CDR3 extends over 15 amino acids. The CDR3 DNA reads TGTGCCAGCAGCCCCGACAGGGTGGCAGCCAATGAGCAGTTCTTC. Protein: CASSPDRVAANEQFF.